This is a list of T cell receptor beta chains from one sample in a study of blood T cell repertoires in COVID-19. Only in-frame clones appear in the TCRdb table, and some are missing; sequencing was by immunoSEQ multiplex PCR. The sample includes about 230,000 clones, 70% to 90% of them seen just once. The specimen sequenced was peripheral blood. These receptors were collected from a woman aged 70 to 79 with active or convalescent COVID-19. The CDR3 runs from the conserved cysteine through the conserved F or W. Each record gives: clone size, J gene, V gene, D gene, CDR3 DNA, CDR3 protein. D genes are given only for firm matches. For some rows the clone size is stated as once, few or many, or as a class when expanded; others skip it.

clone size: -
J gene: TRBJ2-3
V gene: TRBV5-8
D gene: TRBD2
CDR3 DNA: TGTGCCAGCAGCCTGGGGAGGGATTCGGCGGTTCGGGATACGCAGTATTTT
CDR3 protein: CASSLGRDSAVRDTQYF

clone size: -
J gene: TRBJ1-1
V gene: TRBV5-1
D gene: -
CDR3 DNA: TGCGCCAGCAGCCGGAGCACTGAAGCTTTCTTT
CDR3 protein: CASSRSTEAFF

clone size: -
J gene: TRBJ1-4
V gene: TRBV29-1
D gene: -
CDR3 DNA: TGCAGCGTTGAGGGGGGGGCGGATGAAAAACTGTTTTTT
CDR3 protein: CSVEGGADEKLFF

clone size: -
J gene: TRBJ1-5
V gene: TRBV6-2/TRBV6-3
D gene: -
CDR3 DNA: TGTGCCAGCAGTTACTTTTGGGAGCAGGGGATAAACAATCAGCCCCAGCATTTT
CDR3 protein: CASSYFWEQGINNQPQHF

clone size: -
J gene: TRBJ2-1
V gene: TRBV3-1/TRBV3-2
D gene: -
CDR3 DNA: TGTGCCAGCAGCCAACAGGAGGGGGAGCAGTTCTTC
CDR3 protein: CASSQQEGEQFF

clone size: -
J gene: TRBJ2-7
V gene: TRBV7-8
D gene: -
CDR3 DNA: TGTGCCAGCAGGCAGGCCGGGACTGGGACCTACGAGCAGTACTTC
CDR3 protein: CASRQAGTGTYEQYF

clone size: -
J gene: TRBJ2-7
V gene: TRBV15
D gene: -
CDR3 DNA: TGTGCCACCAGCAGAGATAAGGGGCTGGGGGGCGAGCAGTACTTC
CDR3 protein: CATSRDKGLGGEQYF

clone size: -
J gene: TRBJ2-7
V gene: TRBV3-1/TRBV3-2
D gene: TRBD1
CDR3 DNA: TGTGCCAGCAGCCATCAGGGGGCGGGTGAGCAGTACTTC
CDR3 protein: CASSHQGAGEQYF

clone size: -
J gene: TRBJ2-6
V gene: TRBV7-2
D gene: TRBD1
CDR3 DNA: TGTGCCAGCAGCTTTCAACCGACAGGGCTAGGTGGGGCCAACGTCCTGACTTTC
CDR3 protein: CASSFQPTGLGGANVLTF

clone size: few
J gene: TRBJ2-2
V gene: TRBV18
D gene: TRBD1
CDR3 DNA: TGTGCCAGCTCGTTCGGGACAGGGGACACCGGGGAGCTGTTTTTT
CDR3 protein: CASSFGTGDTGELFF

clone size: -
J gene: TRBJ2-2
V gene: TRBV5-1
D gene: -
CDR3 DNA: TGCGCCAGCAGCTTGATCGTAGGGGACACCGGGGAGCTGTTTTTT
CDR3 protein: CASSLIVGDTGELFF

clone size: -
J gene: TRBJ1-6
V gene: TRBV2
D gene: -
CDR3 DNA: TGTGCCAGCAGCGCGGGACCTTATAATTCACCCCTCCACTTT
CDR3 protein: CASSAGPYNSPLHF

clone size: few
J gene: TRBJ2-2
V gene: TRBV19
D gene: TRBD2
CDR3 DNA: TGTGCCAGTAGTAAGACTAGCGGGGGGGTGACCGGGGAGCTGTTTTTT
CDR3 protein: CASSKTSGGVTGELFF

clone size: -
J gene: TRBJ2-1
V gene: TRBV6-5
D gene: -
CDR3 DNA: TGTGCCAGATGGCGGGTTAAGGTAAGGCGGTTCTTC
CDR3 protein: CARWRVKVRRFF

clone size: -
J gene: TRBJ2-3
V gene: TRBV28
D gene: -
CDR3 DNA: TGTGCCAGCGTCCGCGGCCTTAGCACAGATACGCAGTATTTT
CDR3 protein: CASVRGLSTDTQYF

clone size: -
J gene: TRBJ2-7
V gene: TRBV18
D gene: -
CDR3 DNA: TGTGCCAGCTCACCGAATCCAGGGGACGAGCAGTACTTC
CDR3 protein: CASSPNPGDEQYF

clone size: once
J gene: TRBJ2-5
V gene: TRBV7-2
D gene: TRBD1
CDR3 DNA: TGTGCCAGCATTACCGGGACAGGAGAAGAGACCCAGTACTTC
CDR3 protein: CASITGTGEETQYF

clone size: -
J gene: TRBJ2-2
V gene: TRBV11-2
D gene: TRBD2
CDR3 DNA: TGTGCCAGCAGCCGGACGATCGGACTAGCGGGACGAACCGGGGAGCTGTTTTTT
CDR3 protein: CASSRTIGLAGRTGELFF

clone size: -
J gene: TRBJ2-7
V gene: TRBV18
D gene: TRBD2
CDR3 DNA: TGTGCCAGCTCACCAACTAGCGCACCCTACGAGCAGTACTTC
CDR3 protein: CASSPTSAPYEQYF

clone size: -
J gene: TRBJ1-2
V gene: TRBV15
D gene: -
CDR3 DNA: TGTGCCACCAGCAGAGAAATCGGGATAGGCTATGGCTACACCTTC
CDR3 protein: CATSREIGIGYGYTF

clone size: -
J gene: TRBJ2-2
V gene: TRBV15
D gene: -
CDR3 DNA: TGTGCCACCAGCAGGGGGGGACAGAGTAACACCGGGGAGCTGTTTTTT
CDR3 protein: CATSRGGQSNTGELFF

clone size: -
J gene: TRBJ2-3
V gene: TRBV11-1
D gene: -
CDR3 DNA: TGTGCCAGCAGCCCTCGGGTCGGTAGCACAGATACGCAGTATTTT
CDR3 protein: CASSPRVGSTDTQYF

clone size: few
J gene: TRBJ2-7
V gene: TRBV6-1
D gene: TRBD2
CDR3 DNA: TGTGCCAGCAGTGAGGGACTAGCGGGGCTTAGCTCCTACGAGCAGTACTTC
CDR3 protein: CASSEGLAGLSSYEQYF

clone size: -
J gene: TRBJ1-6
V gene: TRBV19
D gene: -
CDR3 DNA: TGTGCCAGTAGCCTGAGAGGGGGAGAGTCACCCCTCCACTTT
CDR3 protein: CASSLRGGESPLHF

clone size: -
J gene: TRBJ2-1
V gene: TRBV3-1/TRBV3-2
D gene: TRBD1
CDR3 DNA: TGTGCCAGCAGCCATAAGGAGACAGGGGACAATGAGCAGTTCTTC
CDR3 protein: CASSHKETGDNEQFF

clone size: -
J gene: TRBJ1-4
V gene: TRBV18
D gene: -
CDR3 DNA: TGTGCCAGCTCACCCTCGGGGGGTGAAAAACTGTTTTTT
CDR3 protein: CASSPSGGEKLFF

clone size: -
J gene: TRBJ2-5
V gene: TRBV18
D gene: -
CDR3 DNA: TGTGCCAGCTCACCTTCGGGGCAAGAGACCCAGTACTTC
CDR3 protein: CASSPSGQETQYF